This TCR beta chain stems from a study of blood T cell repertoires in COVID-19. Study-wide background: Material from acute and convalescent COVID-19 was sourced from the United States, Italy and Spain. The analysed material was cDNA or gDNA that came from T cells, B-cell-depleted T cells, or PBMCs.

Per the authors' pipeline: The authors estimated nucleated cell counts from reference gene primer amplification. Only in-frame clones appear in the TCRdb table, and some are missing; sequencing was by immunoSEQ multiplex PCR. For V, J and clone size, that table is used; D and trimming come from the DNA. Counted here are roughly 250,000 clones, less than 85% occurring once; the ten biggest clones make up 4.9%. CDR3 length equals 14 residues. V was shortened by 4 bases and J by 0 bases, with 9 bases between the two germline ends. Germline values: CDR1 LGHDT, CDR2 YNNKEL (reference sequence). The genes are TRBV3-1 (or the pseudogene TRBV3-2) and TRBJ1-1; tentatively, D is TRBD1 (5 bases). The clonotype originates from a woman aged 80 or older with active or convalescent COVID-19. The sample was peripheral blood. CDR3 bases: TGTGCCAGCAGCCCGGCGGGGGTGAACACTGAAGCTTTCTTT. It yields the protein CASSPAGVNTEAFF.